The source of this TCR beta chain is a study of CD4 T cells in relation to SARS-CoV-2 and coronaviruses (dated by TCRdb to the early 2020s). About the full investigation: The ViraFEST assay cultured PBMCs with antigen for roughly nine days, then sequenced TCR beta CDR3s to find antigen-specific clonal expansions. The negative reference condition was either a culture with an HIV-1 Nef peptide pool or a culture with no peptide. Patient-derived lymphoblastoid cell lines were used to map the HLA restriction of shared crossreactive spike epitopes. The study assessed, at the TCR clonotype level, memory CD4+ T cell crossreactivity between SARS-CoV-2 and common cold coronavirus spike proteins. Samples from three pre-COVID donors and the naive versus memory experiments were sequenced with the Adaptive Biotechnologies TCR-sequencing kit; other data were Illumina-based. Expansion assays from other donors in the study were sequenced with a different, Illumina-based TCR-beta assay. The full study reports these points: Memory CD4+ clonotypes crossrecognizing SARS-CoV-2 and at least one common cold coronavirus spike were found in 60% to 70% of donors. Small numbers of patients and of tested TCRs were a limitation of the study. Significantly weaker SARS-CoV-2-driven expansion was shown by crossreactive clones than by monoreactive clones, consistent with antigenic imprinting. Crossreactivity analysis was centred on spike protein, so crossreactivity against other viral proteins was not assessed. Pre-pandemic and post-infection samples were not both contributed by any donor, so tracing of the source of pre-existing responses was limited.

Library prep was done by the immunoSEQ multiplex PCR assay. In the paper's pipeline: During preprocessing, nonproductive sequences were discarded, as were any CDR3s that did not begin with C, did not end with F or W, or were shorter than 7 amino acids. The MANAFEST web app was used to call antigen-specific clonotypes on the basis of expansion compared with the reference and with other culture wells. To be counted as positive, a clone had to show significant expansion compared with the reference culture, at an FDR below 0.05, in 2 of 3 replicate wells. To be called positive, a clone also had to show significant expansion compared with every other tandem well and an odds ratio greater than 5. Pairwise Levenshtein distance, computed with the stringdist R package after three terminal residues were trimmed from each end, was used as the measure of CDR3 homology. What TCRdb holds here is the immuneACCESS table cut down to in-frame rearrangements. Part of the clones is not present; checked against another copy, under half of the missing clones reflect an unresolved V gene, and the others are unexplained. The V and J calls and the clone size are those of that table, but D and trimming were determined from the DNA. The sample data list about 22,000 clones, and about three fifths of these were observed just once. Together, the top ten hold approximately 9.9% of the sample.

From the germline V gene, CDR1 is SGHRS and CDR2 is YFSETQ. Including cysteine and phenylalanine, the CDR3 has 18 amino acids. Left in the record is the CDR3 DNA by itself, 54 bases read in frame from the first base. Trimming removed 0 bases from V and 6 bases from J, leaving 22 bases between the germline ends. CD4+ T cells from unexposed donors were collected before the COVID-19 pandemic (2011-2018). After around eleven days of culture, CD4+ T cells were isolated with the EasySep CD4+ T cell isolation kit. As cell number allowed, CD4+ T cells from unexposed donors were tested for reactivity to SARS-CoV-2 S and N and to four common cold coronavirus spike pools. PBMCs were cultured at a few million per well in IMDM supplemented with 5% human AB serum and about 9 IU/ml IL-2. Half of the culture medium was replaced with fresh IL-2-containing medium on days 3 and 7. Triplicate replicate wells were generally used for each peptide culture condition. The leukapheresis product for the unexposed donors was obtained through commercial purchase. Ficoll-Paque PLUS gradient centrifugation was used to isolate PBMCs from leukapheresis product or whole blood. PBMCs were either cryopreserved at -140°C or used fresh in the expansion assay. The QIAamp Micro DNA Kit was used to extract genomic DNA from the CD4+ T cells.

A remark on this clone: Its specific antigen is unknown. Per-nucleotide qualities are absent, and no much larger clonotype sits a single base away.

The sequencing input was CD4+ T cells from PBMCs, cultured in vitro. The sequence is built from TRBV5-1 and TRBJ2-1; the D gene cannot be resolved reliably. The source is a human donor in good health. The DNA is as follows: TGCGCCAGCAGCTTGGATTACAGCCACCTGGCACCCCTCAATGAGCAGTTCTTC. The encoded protein is CASSLDYSHLAPLNEQFF.